Listed below are T cell receptor beta chains from one sample, sequenced in a study of blood T cell repertoires in COVID-19. Produced via immunoSEQ multiplex PCR; TCRdb's table is partial and in-frame only. The table shows approximately 250,000 clones, with 75% to 90% occurring only once. Sequencing was performed on peripheral blood. The receptors come from a woman between 65 and 79 years old with COVID-19, enrolled during active disease. CDR3s include the opening cysteine and the closing phenylalanine or tryptophan. Each record gives: clone size, D gene, J gene, CDR3 length, V gene, CDR3 protein, CDR3 DNA. D genes are given only for firm matches. Not all rows give a size; the values are once, few, many and, for expanded clones, a class.

abundance: .; d_gene: TRBD1; j_gene: TRBJ2-2; len: 15; v_gene: TRBV6-4; CDR3aa: CASSTGTGVPGELFF; CDR3nt: TGTGCCAGCAGTACCGGGACAGGGGTGCCCGGGGAGCTGTTTTTT
abundance: few; d_gene: .; j_gene: TRBJ2-7; len: 14; v_gene: TRBV21-1; CDR3aa: CASSSAQGFYEQYF; CDR3nt: TGTGCCAGCAGCTCAGCGCAGGGTTTTTACGAGCAGTACTTC
abundance: .; d_gene: TRBD2; j_gene: TRBJ2-3; len: 14; v_gene: TRBV10-3; CDR3aa: CAISPSGDSDTQYF; CDR3nt: TGTGCCATTAGTCCCAGCGGGGACTCAGATACGCAGTATTTT
abundance: .; d_gene: TRBD2; j_gene: TRBJ2-3; len: 15; v_gene: TRBV5-1; CDR3aa: CASSSSGGPTDTQYF; CDR3nt: TGCGCCAGCAGTTCGAGCGGGGGGCCCACAGATACGCAGTATTTT
abundance: .; d_gene: TRBD1; j_gene: TRBJ1-5; len: 15; v_gene: TRBV7-9; CDR3aa: CASSSTGGGNQPQHF; CDR3nt: TGTGCCAGCAGTTCTACAGGGGGAGGGAATCAGCCCCAGCATTTT
abundance: .; d_gene: .; j_gene: TRBJ1-6; len: 13; v_gene: TRBV29-1; CDR3aa: CSVADTPNSPLHF; CDR3nt: TGCAGCGTTGCGGACACCCCGAATTCACCCCTCCACTTT
abundance: .; d_gene: .; j_gene: TRBJ2-5; len: 13; v_gene: TRBV5-1; CDR3aa: CASSLTGPETQYF; CDR3nt: TGCGCCAGCAGCTTGACAGGCCCCGAGACCCAGTACTTC
abundance: .; d_gene: TRBD1; j_gene: TRBJ2-7; len: 13; v_gene: TRBV9; CDR3aa: CASSVGQLYEQYF; CDR3nt: TGTGCCAGCAGCGTGGGACAGCTCTACGAGCAGTACTTC
abundance: .; d_gene: TRBD1; j_gene: TRBJ1-1; len: 14; v_gene: TRBV6-5; CDR3aa: CASSLGQRSTEAFF; CDR3nt: TGTGCCAGCAGCCTGGGACAGCGTAGCACTGAAGCTTTCTTT
abundance: once; d_gene: .; j_gene: TRBJ1-1; len: 12; v_gene: TRBV29-1; CDR3aa: CSALQGGTEAFF; CDR3nt: TGCAGCGCCTTACAGGGTGGCACTGAAGCTTTCTTT
abundance: .; d_gene: .; j_gene: TRBJ2-1; len: 16; v_gene: TRBV4-3; CDR3aa: CASSQGFAGAINEQFF; CDR3nt: TGCGCCAGCAGCCAAGGGTTCGCGGGGGCCATCAATGAGCAGTTCTTC
abundance: .; d_gene: .; j_gene: TRBJ2-6; len: 17; v_gene: TRBV28; CDR3aa: CASSSRDKFSGANVLTF; CDR3nt: TGTGCCAGCAGTTCACGGGACAAGTTCTCTGGGGCCAACGTCCTGACTTTC
abundance: .; d_gene: TRBD1; j_gene: TRBJ1-5; len: 13; v_gene: TRBV4-3; CDR3aa: CASSGGGNQPQHF; CDR3nt: TGCGCCAGCTCAGGGGGAGGTAATCAGCCCCAGCATTTT
abundance: .; d_gene: TRBD1; j_gene: TRBJ1-6; len: 14; v_gene: TRBV6-5; CDR3aa: CASSRGSYNSPLHF; CDR3nt: TGTGCCAGCAGCAGGGGGTCCTATAATTCACCCCTCCACTTT
abundance: .; d_gene: .; j_gene: TRBJ1-3; len: 14; v_gene: TRBV28; CDR3aa: CASTGGFSGNTIYF; CDR3nt: TGTGCCAGCACCGGGGGATTCTCTGGAAACACCATATATTTT
abundance: .; d_gene: TRBD1; j_gene: TRBJ2-7; len: 12; v_gene: TRBV12-3/TRBV12-4; CDR3aa: CASSRDRVRQYF; CDR3nt: TGTGCCAGCAGTCGGGACAGGGTACGGCAGTACTTC
abundance: .; d_gene: TRBD1; j_gene: TRBJ2-2; len: 16; v_gene: TRBV5-1; CDR3aa: CASSLAWGQGVGELFF; CDR3nt: TGCGCCAGCAGCTTGGCCTGGGGACAGGGCGTCGGGGAGCTGTTTTTT
abundance: .; d_gene: TRBD1; j_gene: TRBJ1-2; len: 15; v_gene: TRBV27; CDR3aa: CASSSKPGGDYGYTF; CDR3nt: TGTGCCAGCAGTTCGAAGCCAGGGGGCGACTATGGCTACACCTTC
abundance: .; d_gene: TRBD1; j_gene: TRBJ1-1; len: 16; v_gene: TRBV7-2; CDR3aa: CASSISGGTMNTEAFF; CDR3nt: TGTGCCAGCAGCATCTCAGGGGGAACAATGAACACTGAAGCTTTCTTT
abundance: .; d_gene: .; j_gene: TRBJ1-2; len: 16; v_gene: TRBV5-6; CDR3aa: CASSFADRRMLYGYTF; CDR3nt: TGTGCCAGCAGCTTTGCCGACAGACGAATGCTCTATGGCTACACCTTC
abundance: .; d_gene: .; j_gene: TRBJ2-7; len: 13; v_gene: TRBV2; CDR3aa: CASRGGGRYEQYF; CDR3nt: TGTGCCAGCAGGGGTGGGGGCAGGTACGAGCAGTACTTC
abundance: .; d_gene: .; j_gene: TRBJ2-5; len: 11; v_gene: TRBV6-5; CDR3aa: CASNQQGGWYF; CDR3nt: TGTGCCAGCAACCAACAGGGGGGGTGGTACTTC
abundance: .; d_gene: TRBD1; j_gene: TRBJ1-5; len: 16; v_gene: TRBV19; CDR3aa: CASRTTGGRDNQPQHF; CDR3nt: TGTGCCAGTAGAACGACAGGGGGTCGAGACAATCAGCCCCAGCATTTT
abundance: .; d_gene: TRBD1; j_gene: TRBJ2-1; len: 13; v_gene: TRBV10-3; CDR3aa: CATGDSSYNEQFF; CDR3nt: TGTGCCACCGGGGACAGCTCCTACAATGAGCAGTTCTTC
abundance: .; d_gene: TRBD2; j_gene: TRBJ2-1; len: 15; v_gene: TRBV29-1; CDR3aa: CSVSAGGPDTGEQFF; CDR3nt: TGCAGCGTTAGTGCGGGGGGCCCGGATACGGGTGAGCAGTTCTTC
abundance: .; d_gene: TRBD2; j_gene: TRBJ2-7; len: 16; v_gene: TRBV7-2; CDR3aa: CASSQASGASPYEQYF; CDR3nt: TGTGCCAGCAGCCAGGCCAGCGGGGCGTCCCCGTACGAGCAGTACTTC
abundance: .; d_gene: .; j_gene: TRBJ1-5; len: 14; v_gene: TRBV4-1; CDR3aa: CASSQLQGNQPQHF; CDR3nt: TGCGCCAGCAGCCAATTACAAGGCAATCAGCCCCAGCATTTT
abundance: .; d_gene: .; j_gene: TRBJ1-3; len: 13; v_gene: TRBV24-1; CDR3aa: CATSDQDRNTIYF; CDR3nt: TGTGCCACCAGTGACCAGGACAGAAACACCATATATTTT
abundance: .; d_gene: TRBD2; j_gene: TRBJ2-3; len: 13; v_gene: TRBV27; CDR3aa: CASRLAGGDTQYF; CDR3nt: TGTGCCAGCCGGCTAGCGGGGGGGGATACGCAGTATTTT
abundance: .; d_gene: .; j_gene: TRBJ1-2; len: 15; v_gene: TRBV5-1; CDR3aa: CASRGDLLANYGYTF; CDR3nt: TGCGCCAGCAGGGGGGACTTACTCGCCAACTATGGCTACACCTTC
abundance: many; d_gene: .; j_gene: TRBJ1-2; len: 16; v_gene: TRBV9; CDR3aa: CASSVDHGQLLYGYTF; CDR3nt: TGTGCCAGCAGCGTAGATCATGGGCAGCTTCTCTATGGCTACACCTTC
abundance: .; d_gene: .; j_gene: TRBJ1-1; len: 15; v_gene: TRBV27; CDR3aa: CASSLRYEMNTEAFF; CDR3nt: TGTGCCAGCAGTTTAAGATACGAGATGAACACTGAAGCTTTCTTT
abundance: .; d_gene: .; j_gene: TRBJ2-7; len: 11; v_gene: TRBV21-1; CDR3aa: CASSKTGGKYF; CDR3nt: TGTGCCAGCAGCAAAACAGGGGGCAAATACTTC
abundance: .; d_gene: .; j_gene: TRBJ1-2; len: 14; v_gene: TRBV30; CDR3aa: CAWRTTGTNYGYTF; CDR3nt: TGTGCCTGGAGGACTACAGGGACTAACTATGGCTACACCTTC
abundance: .; d_gene: TRBD1; j_gene: TRBJ1-1; len: 17; v_gene: TRBV7-9; CDR3aa: CASSPGTGDRKNTEAFF; CDR3nt: TGTGCCAGCAGTCCCGGGACAGGGGACCGAAAGAACACTGAAGCTTTCTTT
abundance: .; d_gene: .; j_gene: TRBJ2-1; len: 17; v_gene: TRBV5-1; CDR3aa: CASSLAPIGLAYNEQFF; CDR3nt: TGCGCCAGCAGCTTGGCCCCAATCGGACTGGCCTACAATGAGCAGTTCTTC
abundance: few; d_gene: .; j_gene: TRBJ1-1; len: 15; v_gene: TRBV7-2; CDR3aa: CASSLGSAGKTEAFF; CDR3nt: TGTGCCAGCAGCTTGGGTTCGGCAGGGAAAACTGAAGCTTTCTTT
abundance: .; d_gene: TRBD1; j_gene: TRBJ2-1; len: 16; v_gene: TRBV2; CDR3aa: CASRPGQGDGYNEQFF; CDR3nt: TGTGCCAGCCGACCGGGTCAGGGGGATGGGTACAATGAGCAGTTCTTC
abundance: .; d_gene: TRBD1; j_gene: TRBJ2-7; len: 14; v_gene: TRBV6-6; CDR3aa: CASNQAGGMYEQYF; CDR3nt: TGTGCCAGCAACCAAGCAGGGGGCATGTACGAGCAGTACTTC
abundance: .; d_gene: .; j_gene: TRBJ1-5; len: 15; v_gene: TRBV19; CDR3aa: CASREGGTGNQPQHF; CDR3nt: TGTGCCAGTAGGGAAGGGGGAACTGGCAATCAGCCCCAGCATTTT
abundance: .; d_gene: .; j_gene: TRBJ1-1; len: 14; v_gene: TRBV10-1; CDR3aa: CASSVGQGSTEAFF; CDR3nt: TGCGCCAGCAGTGTTGGGCAAGGGAGCACTGAAGCTTTCTTT
abundance: .; d_gene: TRBD1; j_gene: TRBJ1-1; len: 13; v_gene: TRBV5-4; CDR3aa: CASSLQGSTEAFF; CDR3nt: TGTGCCAGCAGTTTACAGGGGAGCACTGAAGCTTTCTTT
abundance: .; d_gene: .; j_gene: TRBJ1-6; len: 16; v_gene: TRBV7-2; CDR3aa: CASSRHTGTSGSPLHF; CDR3nt: TGTGCCAGCAGCCGGCACACCGGGACAAGCGGTTCACCCCTCCACTTT
abundance: few; d_gene: .; j_gene: TRBJ1-2; len: 10; v_gene: TRBV30; CDR3aa: CAWSGQGYTF; CDR3nt: TGTGCCTGGAGTGGGCAGGGCTACACCTTC
abundance: .; d_gene: .; j_gene: TRBJ2-7; len: 14; v_gene: TRBV7-8; CDR3aa: CASSLAHRDYEQYF; CDR3nt: TGTGCCAGCAGCTTAGCGCACAGGGATTACGAGCAGTACTTC
abundance: .; d_gene: .; j_gene: TRBJ1-5; len: 16; v_gene: TRBV6-5; CDR3aa: CASSYSAASSNQPQHF; CDR3nt: TGTGCCAGCAGTTACTCGGCTGCTAGCTCCAATCAGCCCCAGCATTTT
abundance: .; d_gene: .; j_gene: TRBJ2-5; len: 18; v_gene: TRBV4-1; CDR3aa: CASSQDPSRQGWIETQYF; CDR3nt: TGCGCCAGCAGCCAAGATCCTTCCAGACAAGGATGGATCGAGACCCAGTACTTC
abundance: few; d_gene: .; j_gene: TRBJ2-6; len: 18; v_gene: TRBV19; CDR3aa: CASSLTQNQRAGANVLTF; CDR3nt: TGTGCCAGTAGCCTGACCCAAAATCAGCGGGCTGGGGCCAACGTCCTGACTTTC
abundance: .; d_gene: .; j_gene: TRBJ2-7; len: 12; v_gene: TRBV6-5; CDR3aa: CASRQGSYEQYF; CDR3nt: TGTGCCAGCAGACAGGGCTCCTACGAGCAGTACTTC
abundance: few; d_gene: TRBD2; j_gene: TRBJ2-2; len: 15; v_gene: TRBV5-1; CDR3aa: CASSSSGGVTGELFF; CDR3nt: TGCGCCAGCAGCTCTAGCGGGGGAGTCACCGGGGAGCTGTTTTTT
abundance: .; d_gene: .; j_gene: TRBJ1-1; len: 14; v_gene: TRBV30; CDR3aa: CAWSVSSVNTEAFF; CDR3nt: TGTGCCTGGAGTGTATCTTCAGTCAACACTGAAGCTTTCTTT
abundance: .; d_gene: .; j_gene: TRBJ1-6; len: 15; v_gene: TRBV27; CDR3aa: CASSLRGGRDSPLHF; CDR3nt: TGTGCCAGCAGTTTAAGGGGGGGCCGGGATTCACCCCTCCACTTT
abundance: .; d_gene: .; j_gene: TRBJ1-6; len: 15; v_gene: TRBV10-3; CDR3aa: CAISESAGMNSPLHF; CDR3nt: TGTGCCATCAGTGAGTCGGCAGGCATGAATTCACCCCTCCACTTT
abundance: .; d_gene: .; j_gene: TRBJ1-2; len: 13; v_gene: TRBV10-2; CDR3aa: CASSADTFYGYTF; CDR3nt: TGCGCCAGCAGTGCCGACACTTTCTATGGCTACACCTTC
abundance: .; d_gene: TRBD2; j_gene: TRBJ2-1; len: 15; v_gene: TRBV13; CDR3aa: CASSPRLAGAHEQFF; CDR3nt: TGTGCCAGCAGCCCCAGACTAGCGGGGGCCCATGAGCAGTTCTTC
abundance: .; d_gene: .; j_gene: TRBJ1-5; len: 17; v_gene: TRBV30; CDR3aa: CAWSSGTSILLNQPQHF; CDR3nt: TGTGCCTGGAGCTCCGGGACTTCCATATTACTCAATCAGCCCCAGCATTTT
abundance: .; d_gene: .; j_gene: TRBJ1-3; len: 16; v_gene: TRBV4-3; CDR3aa: CASSQNAGSTGNTIYF; CDR3nt: TGCGCCAGCAGCCAAAACGCGGGGTCGACCGGAAACACCATATATTTT